The 11 T cell receptor beta chains in this list originate from one sample, sequenced in a study of blood T cell repertoires in COVID-19. This table comes from immunoSEQ multiplex PCR, and its TCRdb copy is limited to in-frame clones, with some not included. Of fewer than 350,000 clones in the sample, about nine tenths were seen once. Sequencing was done on a sample of peripheral blood. Receptor source: a woman in her thirties with COVID-19, enrolled during active disease.

The J gene is TRBJ1-1, the V gene TRBV6-5, with a tentative D call TRBD1 (5 bases). Germline V lookup: CDR1 MNHEY, CDR2 SVGAGI. The CDR3 extends over 12 amino acids. Trimming pared 9 bases from V and 4 bases from J, leaving 12 bases between. CDR3 sequence: CASGGWGTEAFF. CDR3 in DNA: TGTGCCAGTGGGGGGTGGGGCACTGAAGCTTTCTTT.

The CDR3 DNA sequence: TGTGCCAGTGAGGGGGCGCGGGTCGGGGAGCTGTTTTTT. Protein product: CASEGARVGELFF. The chain joins TRBV2 to TRBJ2-2; 7 nucleotides align to TRBD1. Germline CDR1 and CDR2: SNHLY and FYNNEI. After removal of 9 bases from V and 7 bases from J, the junction contained 8 bases not matched to a gene. The CDR3 contains 13 residues.

V gene TRBV3-1 (or the pseudogene TRBV3-2) combines with J gene TRBJ2-1, with TRBD2 identical over 10 bases. Germline lookup yields CDR1 LGHDT and CDR2 YNNKEL (reference sequence). This CDR3 comprises 16 residues. V lost 3 bases and J lost 2; bases outside the gene matches: 4. CDR3 bases: TGTGCCAGCAGCCAGGGACTAGCGATCCCCTACAATGAGCAGTTCTTC. Translation: CASSQGLAIPYNEQFF.

The genes are TRBV4-1 and TRBJ2-1, with 14 bases identical to TRBD2. Per the germline V gene, CDR1 is MGHRA and CDR2 is YSYEKL. This CDR3 is built from 20 residues. Losses at the gene ends were 0 bases for V and 5 bases for J; bases not matched to a gene: 12. The DNA for the CDR3 is TGCGCCAGCAGCCAAGAAGGACTAGCGGGAGGAAGGGGGTCGCACAATGAGCAGTTCTTC. It translates to CASSQEGLAGGRGSHNEQFF.

V and J are TRBV3-1 (or the pseudogene TRBV3-2) and TRBJ2-3, with TRBD2 matching 12 bases. Germline trimming cut 4 bases from V and 6 bases from J; bases unmatched to any gene: 2. This CDR3 has 14 amino acids. CDR1 LGHDT and CDR2 YNNKEL come from the germline V gene (reference sequence). CDR3 DNA sequence: TGTGCCAGCAGCCTCGGGACTAGCGGGGATACGCAGTATTTT. Residues: CASSLGTSGDTQYF.

V is TRBV19 and J is TRBJ2-5; TRBD1 matches 7 bases. CDR3 length equals 14 residues. Germline CDR1 is LNHDA and CDR2 is SQIVND (reference sequence). The V and J ends lost 4 bases and 7 bases, in that order; junction bases with no gene match: 9. CDR3 sequence (DNA): TGTGCCAGTAGTACCGACGGGACAGTGGGGACCCAGTACTTC. As protein: CASSTDGTVGTQYF.

This clone came up once. This chain uses TRBV9 with TRBJ1-3; maybe TRBD1 (5 bases). The CDR3 length is 15 residues. Looked up from germline, CDR1 is SGDLS and CDR2 is YYNGEE. The V and J ends lost 2 bases and 0 bases respectively, with 9 bases between them. The chain's CDR3 is CASSVRGGSGNTIYF. In DNA, the CDR3 is TGTGCCAGCAGCGTTCGGGGGGGCTCTGGAAACACCATATATTTT. Supplemented by reference TRBV9 and TRBJ1-3, the full variable domain reads DSGVTQTPKHLITATGQRVTLRCSPRSGDLSVYWYQQSLDQGLQFLIQYYNGEERAKGNILERFSAQQFPDLHSELNLSSLELGDSALYFCASSVRGGSGNTIYFGEGSWLTVV.

A word on this clone: The identical CDR3 is also encoded by other nucleotide sequences in the sample. V gene TRBV6-4 combines with J gene TRBJ1-2; 8 bases line up with TRBD1. Trimming cost V 6 bases and J 2 bases; bases outside gene matches: 5. The CDR3 contains 14 residues. Germline V gene lookup returns CDR1 MRHNA and CDR2 SNTAGT. CDR3 nucleotide sequence: TGTGCCAGCAGCCCAGGGACAGGAAACTATGGCTACACCTTC. Residues: CASSPGTGNYGYTF.

This clone was seen only once. CDR3 residues: CAWAGGFLAGITDTQYF. In DNA form, the CDR3 reads TGTGCCTGGGCTGGGGGATTTTTAGCGGGGATTACAGATACGCAGTATTTT. The chain joins TRBV30 to TRBJ2-3; 8 bases line up with TRBD2. CDR3 length: 17 residues. Trimming at V came to 5 bases and at J to 3 bases, leaving 16 bases not matched to a gene. Germline assignment: CDR1 GTSNPN and CDR2 SVGIG (reference sequence).

This sequence joins TRBV6-2 or TRBV6-3 and TRBJ1-1; weak D call: TRBD1 (6 bases). The CDR3 runs to 16 residues. V lost 7 bases and J lost 1, with 19 bases in between. Looked up from germline, CDR1 is MNHEY and CDR2 is SVGEGT. The CDR3 is CASTPSGGRRNTEAFF. The CDR3 DNA sequence: TGTGCCAGCACCCCCTCGGGGGGGCGCAGGAACACTGAAGCTTTCTTT.

V is TRBV5-1 and J is TRBJ1-1, with TRBD1 as a possible D gene (6 bases). CDR3 length: 13 residues. The germline V gene encodes CDR1 SGHRS and CDR2 YFSETQ. Trimming shortened V by 3 bases and J by 6 bases, and 12 bases separated the two germline ends. The CDR3 DNA is TGCGCCAGCAGCTCGGACAGCCCCTCTGAAGCTTTCTTT. Translating it yields CASSSDSPSEAFF.